Below, one T cell receptor (beta chain) is given with its context. The sample belongs to a study of shared clonotypes between healthy human individuals. Libraries were prepared by immunoSEQ multiplex PCR; TCRdb keeps only in-frame clonotypes and omits some of them. The repertoire holds about 1 million clones, with about 75% as singletons. Germline values: CDR1 MDHEN, CDR2 SYDVKM. This CDR3 has 17 residues. V dropped 5 bases and J dropped 6; count of bases not matched to a gene: 15. The chain employs TRBV28 and TRBJ2-1; TRBD2 matches 8 bases. Sequenced sample: memory CD4+ T cells sorted from blood. Subset of the sample: CD45RA-negative fraction. This TCR came from a man younger than 30 in good health. CDR3 sequence (DNA): TGTGCCAGCAGTCCCCCCACCGGGGGGGCCGTGGGCAATGAGCAGTTCTTC. Its protein is CASSPPTGGAVGNEQFF.